The T cell receptor beta chain described here comes from a study of blood T cells in healthy people across ages. Study-level results: Comparison with aged donors showed that long-lived donors had more naive CD4+ cells and higher diversity.

The CDR3 is 16 amino acids. CDR1 is DFQATT and CDR2 is SNEGSKA in the germline V gene (reference sequence). V dropped 6 bases and J dropped 8; count of bases not matched to a gene: 13. Worth noting for this clonotype: Its antigen is still unknown.

The second PCR ran roughly 6 to 11 cycles with a sample-barcoded 5' primer and J-beta primers. TCRdb re-analysed the 5' RACE reads in MiXCR, keeping a single row per CDR3 protein. The table includes around 1.5 million distinct CDR3 sequences, roughly 45% detected once. The J gene is TRBJ2-1, the V gene TRBV20-1, with TRBD2 matching 13 bases. This receptor was taken from a woman younger than 30 in good health. Source material: blood. The CDR3 sequence: CSAPWTSGSGVDEQFF. The CDR3 region has the DNA TGCAGTGCACCTTGGACTAGCGGGAGTGGTGTCGATGAGCAGTTCTTC.